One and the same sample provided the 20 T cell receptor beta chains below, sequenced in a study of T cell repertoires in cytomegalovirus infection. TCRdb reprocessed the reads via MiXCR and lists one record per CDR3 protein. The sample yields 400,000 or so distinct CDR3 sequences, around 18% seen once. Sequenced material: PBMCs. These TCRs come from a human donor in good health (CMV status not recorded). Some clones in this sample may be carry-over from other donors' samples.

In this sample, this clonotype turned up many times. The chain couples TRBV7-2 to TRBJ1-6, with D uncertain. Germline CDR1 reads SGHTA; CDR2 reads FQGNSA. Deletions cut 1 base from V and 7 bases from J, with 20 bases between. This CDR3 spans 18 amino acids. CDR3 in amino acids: CASSLDNLRLLLNSPLHF. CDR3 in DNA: TGTGCCAGCAGCTTAGATAACCTACGTTTGCTGTTAAATTCACCCCTCCACTTT.

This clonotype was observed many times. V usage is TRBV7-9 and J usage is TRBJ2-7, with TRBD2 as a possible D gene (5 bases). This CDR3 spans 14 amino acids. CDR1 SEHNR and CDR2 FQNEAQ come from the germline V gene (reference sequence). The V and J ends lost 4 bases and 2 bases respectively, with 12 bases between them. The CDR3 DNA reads TGTGCCAGCAGCTCTTTGAGCGGAGCCTACGAGCAGTACTTC. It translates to CASSSLSGAYEQYF.

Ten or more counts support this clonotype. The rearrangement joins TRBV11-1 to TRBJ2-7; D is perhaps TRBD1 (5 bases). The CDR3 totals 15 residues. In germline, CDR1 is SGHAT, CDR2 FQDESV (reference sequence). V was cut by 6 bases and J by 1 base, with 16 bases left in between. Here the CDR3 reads CASSTEDQGSYEQYF. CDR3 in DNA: TGTGCCAGCAGTACCGAAGATCAGGGATCCTACGAGCAGTACTTC.

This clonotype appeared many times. The CDR3 bases are TGTGCCAGCAGCTTAGAGCGGCAGGGGGCCAACGTCCTGACTTTC. Its translation: CASSLERQGANVLTF. The chain employs TRBV7-2 and TRBJ2-6, with D tentatively TRBD2 (5 bases). CDR3 size: 15 residues. CDR1 and CDR2 from the germline V gene are SGHTA and FQGNSA. The ends were cut back, 1 base at V and 4 bases at J, with 8 bases in the middle.

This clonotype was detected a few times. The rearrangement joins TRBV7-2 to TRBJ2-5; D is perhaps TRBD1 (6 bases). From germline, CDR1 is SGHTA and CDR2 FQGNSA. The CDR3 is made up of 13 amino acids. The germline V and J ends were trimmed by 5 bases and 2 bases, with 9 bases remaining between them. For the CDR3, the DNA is TGTGCCAGCAGCGCCGGACAGCAAGAGACCCAGTACTTC. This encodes CASSAGQQETQYF.

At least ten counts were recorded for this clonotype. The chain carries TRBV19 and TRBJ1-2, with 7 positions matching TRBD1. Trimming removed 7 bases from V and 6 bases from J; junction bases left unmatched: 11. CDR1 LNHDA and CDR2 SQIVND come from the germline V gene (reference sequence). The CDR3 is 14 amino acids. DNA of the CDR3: TGTGCCAGTACCGGACAGGCAGGTGGAAATGGCTACACCTTC. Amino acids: CASTGQAGGNGYTF. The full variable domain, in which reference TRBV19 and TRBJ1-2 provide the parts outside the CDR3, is DGGITQSPKYLFRKEGQNVTLSCEQNLNHDAMYWYRQDPGQGLRLIYYSQIVNDFQKGDIAEGYSVSREKKESFPLTVTSAQKNPTAFYLCASTGQAGGNGYTFGSGTRLTVV.

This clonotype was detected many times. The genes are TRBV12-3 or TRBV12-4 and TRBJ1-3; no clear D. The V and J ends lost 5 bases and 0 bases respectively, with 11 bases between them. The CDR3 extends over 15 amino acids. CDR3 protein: CASSNLEYSGNTIYF. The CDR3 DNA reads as TGTGCCAGCAGTAATTTAGAGTACTCTGGAAACACCATATATTTT.

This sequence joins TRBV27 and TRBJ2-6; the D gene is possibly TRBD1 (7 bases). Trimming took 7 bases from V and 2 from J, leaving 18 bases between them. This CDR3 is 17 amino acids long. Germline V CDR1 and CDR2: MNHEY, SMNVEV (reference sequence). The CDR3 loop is CASKRAGQGAGANVLTF. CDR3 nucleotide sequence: TGTGCCAGCAAGCGTGCGGGGCAGGGGGCTGGGGCCAACGTCCTGACTTTC.

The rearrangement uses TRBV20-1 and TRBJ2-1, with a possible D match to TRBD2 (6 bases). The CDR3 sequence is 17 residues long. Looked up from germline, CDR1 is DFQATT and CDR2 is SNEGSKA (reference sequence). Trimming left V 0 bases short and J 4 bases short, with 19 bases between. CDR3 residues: CSARDLVLAQSYNEQFF. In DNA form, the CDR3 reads TGCAGTGCTAGAGATTTGGTACTAGCCCAATCTTACAATGAGCAGTTCTTC.

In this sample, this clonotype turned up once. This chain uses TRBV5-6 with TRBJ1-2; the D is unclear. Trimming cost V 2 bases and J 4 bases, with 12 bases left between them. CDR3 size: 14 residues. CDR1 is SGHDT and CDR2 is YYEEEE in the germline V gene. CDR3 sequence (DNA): TGTGCCAGCAGCTTAATTTGGGCGTCCTATGGCTACACCTTC. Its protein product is CASSLIWASYGYTF.

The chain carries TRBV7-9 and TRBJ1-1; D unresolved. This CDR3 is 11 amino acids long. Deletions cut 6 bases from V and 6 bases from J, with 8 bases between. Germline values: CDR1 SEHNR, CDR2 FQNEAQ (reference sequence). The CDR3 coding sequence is TGTGCCAGCAGTATAAGCCCTGAAGCTTTCTTT. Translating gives CASSISPEAFF.

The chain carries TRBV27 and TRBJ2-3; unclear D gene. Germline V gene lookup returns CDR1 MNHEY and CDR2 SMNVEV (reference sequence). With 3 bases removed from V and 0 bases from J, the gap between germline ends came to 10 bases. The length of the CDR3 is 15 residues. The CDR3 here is CASSLAVSSTDTQYF. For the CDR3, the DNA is TGTGCCAGCAGTTTGGCGGTGTCTAGCACAGATACGCAGTATTTT.

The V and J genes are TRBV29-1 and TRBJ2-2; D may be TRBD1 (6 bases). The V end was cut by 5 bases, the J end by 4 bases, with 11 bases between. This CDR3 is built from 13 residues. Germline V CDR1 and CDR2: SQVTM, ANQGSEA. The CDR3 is CSVTGLGTGELFF. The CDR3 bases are TGCAGCGTTACAGGGCTGGGCACCGGGGAGCTGTTTTTT.

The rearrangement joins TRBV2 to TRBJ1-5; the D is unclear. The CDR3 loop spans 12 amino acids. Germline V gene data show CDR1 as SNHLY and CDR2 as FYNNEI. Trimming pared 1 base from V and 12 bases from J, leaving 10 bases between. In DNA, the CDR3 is TGTGCCAGCAGTGAAGGGGTCCGGCACCAGCATTTT. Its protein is CASSEGVRHQHF.

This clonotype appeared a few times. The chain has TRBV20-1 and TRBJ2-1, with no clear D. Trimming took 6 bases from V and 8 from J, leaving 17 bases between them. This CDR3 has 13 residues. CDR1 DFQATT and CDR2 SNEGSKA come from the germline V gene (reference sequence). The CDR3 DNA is TGCAGTGCCCGCAATTCGGTGGTCGATGAGCAGTTCTTC. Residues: CSARNSVVDEQFF.

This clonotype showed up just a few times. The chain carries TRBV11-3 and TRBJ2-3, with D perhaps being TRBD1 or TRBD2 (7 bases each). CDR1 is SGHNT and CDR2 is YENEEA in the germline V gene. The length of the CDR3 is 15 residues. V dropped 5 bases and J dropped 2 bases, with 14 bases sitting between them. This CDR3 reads CASSQGGTHTDTQYF. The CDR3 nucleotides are TGTGCCAGCAGCCAGGGGGGGACGCACACAGATACGCAGTATTTT.

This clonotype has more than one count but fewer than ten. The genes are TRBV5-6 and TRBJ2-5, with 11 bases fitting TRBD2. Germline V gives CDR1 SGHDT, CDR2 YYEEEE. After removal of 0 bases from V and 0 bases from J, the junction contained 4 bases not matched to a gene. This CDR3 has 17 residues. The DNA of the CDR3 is TGTGCCAGCAGCTTGGGACTAGCGGGGACGAACCAAGAGACCCAGTACTTC. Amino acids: CASSLGLAGTNQETQYF.

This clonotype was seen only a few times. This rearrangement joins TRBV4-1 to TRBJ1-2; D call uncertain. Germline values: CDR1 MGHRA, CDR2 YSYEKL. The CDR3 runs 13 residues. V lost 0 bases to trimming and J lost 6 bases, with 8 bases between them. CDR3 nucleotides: TGCGCCAGCAGCCAAGACCCGCTTCATGGCTACACCTTC. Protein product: CASSQDPLHGYTF.

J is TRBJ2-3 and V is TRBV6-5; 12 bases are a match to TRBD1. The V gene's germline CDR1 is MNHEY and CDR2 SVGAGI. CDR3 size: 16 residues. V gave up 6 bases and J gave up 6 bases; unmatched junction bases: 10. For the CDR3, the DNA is TGTGCCAGCAGGCCCACCGGGACAGGGGGCGCGGATACGCAGTATTTT. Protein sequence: CASRPTGTGGADTQYF.

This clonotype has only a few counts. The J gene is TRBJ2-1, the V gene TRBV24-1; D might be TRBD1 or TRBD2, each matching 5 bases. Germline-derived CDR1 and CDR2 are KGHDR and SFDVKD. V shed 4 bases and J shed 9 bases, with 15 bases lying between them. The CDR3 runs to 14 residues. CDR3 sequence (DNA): TGTGCCACCAGTGAACCTGGGACCGCGGTTGAGCAGTTCTTC. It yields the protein CATSEPGTAVEQFF.